A selection of T cell receptor beta chains follows, all from one sample in a study of blood T cells in healthy people across ages. TCRdb reprocessed the 5' RACE reads with MiXCR, giving one entry per CDR3 protein. The sample lists under 950,000 distinct CDR3 sequences, over 20% occurring once. The sample was blood. These receptors all come from a man between 65 and 85 years old in good health. CDR3s include the opening cysteine and the closing phenylalanine or tryptophan. D genes are given only for firm matches. Clone size is given for some rows only: seen once, a few or many times, or a class if the clone is expanded.

J gene: TRBJ2-1; clone size: few; V gene: TRBV7-6; D gene: TRBD1; CDR3 protein: CASSLPGTANEQFF; CDR3 DNA: TGTGCCAGCAGCTTACCCGGGACAGCCAATGAGCAGTTCTTC
J gene: TRBJ2-1; clone size: -; V gene: TRBV12-3/TRBV12-4; D gene: TRBD2; CDR3 protein: CASSFRGGWFF; CDR3 DNA: TGTGCCAGCAGTTTTCGCGGGGGTTGGTTCTTC
J gene: TRBJ2-3; clone size: -; V gene: TRBV6-2/TRBV6-3; D gene: -; CDR3 protein: CASSYYSDTQYF; CDR3 DNA: TGTGCCAGCAGTTACTACTCGGATACGCAGTATTTT
J gene: TRBJ2-5; clone size: -; V gene: TRBV29-1; D gene: -; CDR3 protein: CSVGVAEPQYF; CDR3 DNA: TGCAGCGTTGGGGTGGCAGAACCCCAGTACTTC
J gene: TRBJ2-2; clone size: few; V gene: TRBV11-2; D gene: -; CDR3 protein: CASSLVQGTLTGELFF; CDR3 DNA: TGTGCCAGCAGCTTAGTGCAGGGGACGCTCACCGGGGAGCTGTTTTTT
J gene: TRBJ1-1; clone size: many; V gene: TRBV18; D gene: -; CDR3 protein: CASSQTPMNTEAFF; CDR3 DNA: TGTGCCAGCTCACAGACTCCCATGAACACTGAAGCTTTCTTT
J gene: TRBJ1-2; clone size: -; V gene: TRBV29-1; D gene: -; CDR3 protein: CSLWDLNYGYTF; CDR3 DNA: TGCAGCCTATGGGACCTCAACTATGGCTACACCTTC
J gene: TRBJ2-5; clone size: few; V gene: TRBV14; D gene: TRBD2; CDR3 protein: CASSQGTRKFF; CDR3 DNA: TGTGCCAGCAGCCAAGGGACTAGAAAGTTCTTC
J gene: TRBJ2-2; clone size: -; V gene: TRBV6-4; D gene: -; CDR3 protein: CASSEGWRAGELFF; CDR3 DNA: TGTGCCAGCAGTGAAGGCTGGCGGGCCGGGGAGCTGTTTTTT
J gene: TRBJ2-5; clone size: once; V gene: TRBV5-1; D gene: -; CDR3 protein: CASSLVPGKPQETQYF; CDR3 DNA: TGCGCCAGCAGCTTGGTCCCGGGGAAACCGCAAGAGACCCAGTACTTC
J gene: TRBJ1-5; clone size: -; V gene: TRBV6-5; D gene: -; CDR3 protein: CASRPYRSTGPQHF; CDR3 DNA: TGTGCCAGCCGTCCTTACAGGAGTACTGGGCCCCAGCATTTT
J gene: TRBJ2-3; clone size: few; V gene: TRBV24-1; D gene: -; CDR3 protein: CATSDRAGAMRDTQYF; CDR3 DNA: TGTGCCACCAGCGACCGCGCGGGGGCGATGAGAGATACGCAGTATTTT
J gene: TRBJ2-1; clone size: -; V gene: TRBV11-3; D gene: -; CDR3 protein: CASSLEWANEQFF; CDR3 DNA: TGTGCCAGCAGCTTAGAGTGGGCCAATGAGCAGTTCTTC
J gene: TRBJ2-7; clone size: few; V gene: TRBV3-1; D gene: TRBD1; CDR3 protein: CASSQVPGTASYEQYF; CDR3 DNA: TGTGCCAGCAGCCAAGTCCCCGGGACAGCTTCCTACGAGCAGTACTTC
J gene: TRBJ2-2; clone size: -; V gene: TRBV7-9; D gene: -; CDR3 protein: CAGGALNTGELFF; CDR3 DNA: TGTGCAGGGGGGGCCCTGAACACCGGGGAGCTGTTTTTT
J gene: TRBJ2-5; clone size: many; V gene: TRBV5-1; D gene: -; CDR3 protein: CASSFWGIQETQYF; CDR3 DNA: TGCGCCAGCAGCTTCTGGGGGATCCAAGAGACCCAGTACTTC
J gene: TRBJ2-1; clone size: -; V gene: TRBV14; D gene: TRBD2; CDR3 protein: CASSQLTSGSNNEQFF; CDR3 DNA: TGTGCCAGCAGCCAACTAACTAGCGGGTCTAACAATGAGCAGTTCTTC
J gene: TRBJ2-7; clone size: few; V gene: TRBV20-1; D gene: -; CDR3 protein: CSARDHLGGIYEQYF; CDR3 DNA: TGCAGTGCTAGAGATCATCTGGGGGGAATTTACGAGCAGTACTTC
J gene: TRBJ2-2; clone size: -; V gene: TRBV6-6; D gene: TRBD1; CDR3 protein: CASSRDRGLDGELFF; CDR3 DNA: TGTGCCAGCAGTAGGGACAGGGGGCTAGACGGGGAGCTGTTTTTT
J gene: TRBJ2-1; clone size: many; V gene: TRBV5-1; D gene: -; CDR3 protein: CASSLGLDYNEQFF; CDR3 DNA: TGCGCCAGCAGCTTGGGGCTAGATTACAATGAGCAGTTCTTC
J gene: TRBJ2-7; clone size: -; V gene: TRBV6-2/TRBV6-3; D gene: -; CDR3 protein: CASPPLLGYEQYF; CDR3 DNA: TGTGCCAGCCCTCCCCTCCTTGGCTACGAGCAGTACTTC
J gene: TRBJ2-1; clone size: -; V gene: TRBV9; D gene: -; CDR3 protein: CASSPRLAGGEQFF; CDR3 DNA: TGTGCCAGCAGCCCACGACTAGCAGGGGGTGAGCAGTTCTTC
J gene: TRBJ2-1; clone size: -; V gene: TRBV7-6; D gene: TRBD2; CDR3 protein: CASSSRVLAPGNEQFF; CDR3 DNA: TGTGCCAGCAGCTCTAGAGTACTAGCGCCTGGCAATGAGCAGTTCTTC
J gene: TRBJ1-1; clone size: once; V gene: TRBV7-2; D gene: TRBD1; CDR3 protein: CASNPQGVMNTEAFF; CDR3 DNA: TGTGCCAGCAACCCACAGGGGGTCATGAACACTGAAGCTTTCTTT
J gene: TRBJ2-3; clone size: many; V gene: TRBV29-1; D gene: -; CDR3 protein: CSGQSVTDTQYF; CDR3 DNA: TGCAGCGGACAGAGTGTCACAGATACGCAGTATTTT